This T cell receptor beta chain was sequenced during a study of T cells in Graves' hyperthyroidism and ophthalmopathy. The CDR3 runs to 15 residues. V lost 4 bases to trimming and J lost 4 bases; unmatched junction nucleotides: 5. Per the germline V gene, CDR1 is DFQATT and CDR2 is SNEGSKA (reference sequence). Findings and caveats of the study: Model output signaled ophthalmopathy a median around 6.9 months ahead of onset.

This clonotype was detected a few times. The target antigen is unknown. There were TCR beta CDR3 regions amplified from RNA transcripts. The study used the HTBI primer set for a first-round RT-PCR of the TCR CDR3. TCRdb called the multiplex PCR reads again in MiXCR, with one record for every CDR3 protein. The sample shows fewer than 700,000 distinct CDR3 sequences, roughly 16% of them seen only once. This sequence joins TRBV20-1 and TRBJ2-2, with 11 bases fitting TRBD1. The clonotype comes from a woman younger than 45 with Graves' hyperthyroidism. The sample was blood. Here the CDR3 reads CSATGQGASTGELFF. The CDR3 bases are TGCAGTGCTACCGGACAGGGGGCAAGCACCGGGGAGCTGTTTTTT.